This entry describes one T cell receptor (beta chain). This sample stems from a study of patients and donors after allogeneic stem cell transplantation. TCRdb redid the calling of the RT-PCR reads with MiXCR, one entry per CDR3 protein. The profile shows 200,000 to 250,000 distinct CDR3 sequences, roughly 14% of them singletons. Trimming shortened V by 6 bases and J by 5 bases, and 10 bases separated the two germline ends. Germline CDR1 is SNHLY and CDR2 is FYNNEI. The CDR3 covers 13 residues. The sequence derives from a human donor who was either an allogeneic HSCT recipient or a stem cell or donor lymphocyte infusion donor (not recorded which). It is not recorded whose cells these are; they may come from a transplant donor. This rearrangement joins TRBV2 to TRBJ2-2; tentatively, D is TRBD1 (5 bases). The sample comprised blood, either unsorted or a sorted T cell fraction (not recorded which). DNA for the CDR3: TGTGCCAGCAGGGGGCGGATTACCGGGGAGCTGTTTTTT. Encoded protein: CASRGRITGELFF. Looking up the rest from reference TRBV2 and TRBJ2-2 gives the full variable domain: EPEVTQTPSHQVTQMGQEVILRCVPISNHLYFYWYRQILGQKVEFLVSFYNNEISEKSEIFDDQFSVERPDGSNFTLKIRSTKLEDSAMYFCASRGRITGELFFGEGSRLTVL.